The T cell receptor (beta chain) under discussion was sequenced for a study of blood T cell repertoires in COVID-19. At the level of the study: Donors in the United States, Italy and Spain gave samples during acute or convalescent COVID-19.

Seattle enrolled patients during active infection and tracked them longitudinally. As handled by the study authors: Quantification of nucleated cells was approximated via reference gene primer amplification. Profiled with immunoSEQ multiplex PCR; TCRdb holds only in-frame clones, not every one. V, J and clone size are those of that table, while D and trimming were read from the DNA. The table lists more than 350,000 clones, 80% to 90% of them singletons. CDR1 is MDHEN, CDR2 SYDVKM, per germline. V gave up 2 bases and J gave up 6 bases; unmatched junction bases: 4. The CDR3 sequence is 13 residues long.

The chain employs TRBV28 and TRBJ2-7; 7 bases agree with TRBD2. This receptor was identified in a woman aged 30 to 39 with COVID-19, enrolled during active disease. Sequencing was performed on peripheral blood. The CDR3 DNA sequence: TGTGCCAGCAGTTTAACAAAGCGGGGCGAGCAGTACTTC. It encodes CASSLTKRGEQYF.